The present T cell receptor (beta chain) was sequenced within a study of coeliac disease (dated by TCRdb to 2021 to 2024). About the investigation overall: Because high-resolution HLA typing was not available, biased TRBV7-2 usage was examined as a proof of principle. The study applied next-generation sequencing of rearranged TRB and TRG CDR3 regions to small intestinal lymphocyte fractions from coeliac and non-coeliac patients. The goal was to describe the TR repertoires of small intestinal T cells in active coeliac disease, in refractory type I coeliac disease, and in coeliac disease treated with a gluten-free diet. A total of approximately 30 patients took part in the full study: about 22 had serologically confirmed coeliac disease and 8 were controls with non-small intestinal disorders. TRB sequencing was successfully performed on samples from roughly 30 subjects, among which around 24 paired bulk unsorted intraepithelial and lamina propria cell samples were included.

Taken from cysteine to phenylalanine, the CDR3 has 13 residues. The only DNA kept is the CDR3, 39 bases in frame from the first base. Taken from the germline V gene (reference sequence), the CDR1 and CDR2 loops are PRHDT and FYEKMQ. The V end loses 6 bases and the J end loses 7 bases, and a stretch of 12 bases separates them. The library relied on the immunoSEQ multiplex PCR assay. The TR loci underwent multiplexed PCR amplification, with J gene segments targeted by reverse primers and V gene segments targeted by forward primers. The amplified CDR3 regions were sequenced using the Illumina HiSeq System. In the original analysis: A nearest-neighbour algorithm merged closely related reads to remove PCR and sequencing errors and collapse data into unique sequences. Repertoires were summarised in terms of clonality and T cell density, with T cell density defined as TR molecules per amount of genomic DNA input. CDR3 amino acid sequences present in at least 80% of unsorted samples were defined as public TRs and were then tested for differential abundance between coeliac and control samples. Kruskal-Wallis tests followed by Dunn post-tests were used to test for differences in clonality and density between disease groups. TCRdb's version of the immuneACCESS table is confined to in-frame rearrangements and falls short of the full clone set. An unresolved V gene accounts for under half of the shortfall where checked; the remainder is of unknown origin. V and J calls and clone size follow that table, whereas D and trimming were derived from the DNA. In this sample the table shows around 760 clones, 53% of which occur a single time. Together, the top ten hold roughly a third of the sample.

Study-wide findings and limitations: The authors judged the approach to be unsuitable for unbiased detection of gliadin-specific T cells, because gliadin-specific T cells are scarce and rarely shared between patients. TRB repertoires were mostly private, with most amino acid sequences found in only one sample, and V-gene usage showed no significant difference between disease groups. Active coeliac intraepithelial and lamina propria samples had lower TRB and TRG repertoire clonality than controls, suggesting that diverse T cells were recruited. Separating intraepithelial cells from lamina propria cells did not give high-purity fractions, so cross-contamination between the two compartments may have occurred.

Cells were frozen in liquid nitrogen in DMSO/FBS as aliquots of a few hundred thousand cells, with a single aliquot from each fraction going to sequencing. Every one of the 30 study patients had an endoscopy and a small intestinal biopsy. Intraepithelial cells were released by stirring biopsies for one hour at 37°C in RPMI containing EGTA, MgCl2 and 1% FBS. Genomic DNA was extracted from frozen unsorted cell fractions using the Qiagen DNeasy blood extraction kit. Points on this clone: What this receptor recognizes is not known. No much larger clonotype is one base removed from it; base qualities were not supplied.

The sequenced sample was intraepithelial lymphocytes from the gut. Taken with the paper, the label for cell subset or site translates to: intraepithelial cell (IEC) fraction of small intestinal biopsy. The chain couples TRBV13 to TRBJ2-2; D gene: possibly TRBD2, on 6 matching bases. The sequence came from a woman aged 45-59 years without celiac disease. The base sequence is TGTGCCAGCAGTCCTAGCGCAGACGGGGAGCTGTTTTTT. It translates as CASSPSADGELFF.